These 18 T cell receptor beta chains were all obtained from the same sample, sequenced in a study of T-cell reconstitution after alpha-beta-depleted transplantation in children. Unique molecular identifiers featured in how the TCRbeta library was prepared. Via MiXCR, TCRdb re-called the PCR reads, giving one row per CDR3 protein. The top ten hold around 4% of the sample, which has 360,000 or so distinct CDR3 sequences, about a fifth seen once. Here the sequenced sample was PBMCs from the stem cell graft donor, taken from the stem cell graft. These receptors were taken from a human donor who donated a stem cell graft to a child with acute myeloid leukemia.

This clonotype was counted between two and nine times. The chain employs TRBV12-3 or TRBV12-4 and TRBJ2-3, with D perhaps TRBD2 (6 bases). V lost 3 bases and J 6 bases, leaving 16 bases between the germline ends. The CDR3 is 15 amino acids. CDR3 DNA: TGTGCCAGCAGTTTGACATTACTAGCAAGGGATACGCAGTATTTT. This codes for CASSLTLLARDTQYF.

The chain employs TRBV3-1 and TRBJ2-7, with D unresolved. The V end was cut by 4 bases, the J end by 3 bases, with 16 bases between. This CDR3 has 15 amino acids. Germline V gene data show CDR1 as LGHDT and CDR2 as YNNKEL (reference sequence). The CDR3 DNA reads TGTGCCAGCAGCCCCCCAACTGGCGCAGTCTACGAGCAGTACTTC. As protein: CASSPPTGAVYEQYF.

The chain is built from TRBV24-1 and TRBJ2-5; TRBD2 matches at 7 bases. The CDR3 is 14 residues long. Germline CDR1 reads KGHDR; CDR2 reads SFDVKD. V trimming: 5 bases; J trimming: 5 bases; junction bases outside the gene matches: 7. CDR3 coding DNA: TGTGCCACCAGTGCGGGAGGACCGGGGGAGACCCAGTACTTC. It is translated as CATSAGGPGETQYF.

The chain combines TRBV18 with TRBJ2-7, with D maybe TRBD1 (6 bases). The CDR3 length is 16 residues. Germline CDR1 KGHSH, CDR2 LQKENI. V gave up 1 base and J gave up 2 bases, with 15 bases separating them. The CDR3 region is CASSPLGTYSTYEQYF. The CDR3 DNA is TGTGCCAGCTCACCACTCGGGACATACTCTACCTACGAGCAGTACTTC.

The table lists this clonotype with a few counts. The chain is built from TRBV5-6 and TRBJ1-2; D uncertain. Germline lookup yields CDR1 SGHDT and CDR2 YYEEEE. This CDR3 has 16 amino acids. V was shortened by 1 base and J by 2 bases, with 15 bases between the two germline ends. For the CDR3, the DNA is TGTGCCAGCAGCTTGCGTGTTCTCCACCGCAACTATGGCTACACCTTC. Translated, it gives CASSLRVLHRNYGYTF.

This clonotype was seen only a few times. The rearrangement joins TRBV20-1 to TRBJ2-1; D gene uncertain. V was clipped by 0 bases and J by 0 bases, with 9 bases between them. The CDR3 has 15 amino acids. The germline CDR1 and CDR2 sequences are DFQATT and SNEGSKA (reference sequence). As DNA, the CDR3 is TGCAGTGCTAGAGATGTGTATGCCTCCTACAATGAGCAGTTCTTC. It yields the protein CSARDVYASYNEQFF.

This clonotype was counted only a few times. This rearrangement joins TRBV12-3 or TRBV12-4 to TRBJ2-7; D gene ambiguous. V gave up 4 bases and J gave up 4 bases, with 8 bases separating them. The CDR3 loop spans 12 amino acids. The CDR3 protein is CASSWTEYEQYF. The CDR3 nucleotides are TGTGCCAGCAGTTGGACCGAGTACGAGCAGTACTTC.

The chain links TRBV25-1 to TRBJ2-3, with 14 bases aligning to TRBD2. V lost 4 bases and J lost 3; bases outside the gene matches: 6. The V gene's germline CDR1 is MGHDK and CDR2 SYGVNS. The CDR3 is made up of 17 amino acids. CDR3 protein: CASSGGTSGRTTDTQYF. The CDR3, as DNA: TGTGCCAGCAGTGGCGGGACTAGCGGGAGAACGACAGATACGCAGTATTTT.

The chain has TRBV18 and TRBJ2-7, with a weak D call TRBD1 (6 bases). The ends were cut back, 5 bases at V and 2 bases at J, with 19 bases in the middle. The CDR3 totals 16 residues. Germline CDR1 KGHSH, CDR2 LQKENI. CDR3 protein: CASSTFPPDRTYEQYF. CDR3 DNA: TGTGCCAGCTCAACCTTCCCCCCGGACAGAACCTACGAGCAGTACTTC.

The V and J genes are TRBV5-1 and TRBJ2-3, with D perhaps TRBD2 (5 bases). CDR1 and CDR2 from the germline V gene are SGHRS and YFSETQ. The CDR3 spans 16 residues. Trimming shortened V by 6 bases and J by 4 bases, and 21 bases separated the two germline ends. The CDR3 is CASKASRADESDTQYF. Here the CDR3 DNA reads TGCGCCAGCAAGGCGTCGAGGGCCGATGAGTCAGATACGCAGTATTTT. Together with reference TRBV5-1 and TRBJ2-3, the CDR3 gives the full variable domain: KAGVTQTPRYLIKTRGQQVTLSCSPISGHRSVSWYQQTPGQGLQFLFEYFSETQRNKGNFPGRFSGRQFSNSRSEMNVSTLELGDSALYLCASKASRADESDTQYFGPGTRLTVL.

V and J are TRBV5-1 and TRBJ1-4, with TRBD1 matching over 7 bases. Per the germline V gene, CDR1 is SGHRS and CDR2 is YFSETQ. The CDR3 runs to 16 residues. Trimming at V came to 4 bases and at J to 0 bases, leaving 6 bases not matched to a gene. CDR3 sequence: CASSMGQLATNEKLFF. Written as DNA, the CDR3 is TGCGCCAGCAGCATGGGACAGCTTGCAACTAATGAAAAACTGTTTTTT.

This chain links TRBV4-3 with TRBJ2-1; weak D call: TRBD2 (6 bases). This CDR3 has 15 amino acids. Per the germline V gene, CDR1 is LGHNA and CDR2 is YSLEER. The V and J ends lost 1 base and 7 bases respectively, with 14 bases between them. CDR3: CASSQGLPSGNEQFF. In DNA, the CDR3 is TGCGCCAGCAGCCAAGGTCTACCCAGCGGGAATGAGCAGTTCTTC.

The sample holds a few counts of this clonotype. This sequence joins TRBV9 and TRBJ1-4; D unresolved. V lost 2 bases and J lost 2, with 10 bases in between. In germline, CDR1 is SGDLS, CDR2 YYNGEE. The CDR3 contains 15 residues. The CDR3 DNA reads TGTGCCAGCAGCGTTATGGGGAAGACTAATGAAAAACTGTTTTTT. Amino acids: CASSVMGKTNEKLFF.

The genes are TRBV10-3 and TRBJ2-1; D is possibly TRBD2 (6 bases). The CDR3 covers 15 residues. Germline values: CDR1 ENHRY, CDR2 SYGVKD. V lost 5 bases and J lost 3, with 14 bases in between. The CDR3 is CAISSGTGDYNEQFF. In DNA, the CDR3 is TGTGCCATCAGTTCCGGGACGGGGGACTACAATGAGCAGTTCTTC.

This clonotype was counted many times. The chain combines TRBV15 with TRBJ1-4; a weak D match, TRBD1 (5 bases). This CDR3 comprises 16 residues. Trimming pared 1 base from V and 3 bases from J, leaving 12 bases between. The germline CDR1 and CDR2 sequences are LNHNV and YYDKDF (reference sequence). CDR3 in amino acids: CATSRVSSGPNEKLFF. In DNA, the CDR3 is TGTGCCACCAGCAGAGTCAGTTCGGGGCCTAATGAAAAACTGTTTTTT.

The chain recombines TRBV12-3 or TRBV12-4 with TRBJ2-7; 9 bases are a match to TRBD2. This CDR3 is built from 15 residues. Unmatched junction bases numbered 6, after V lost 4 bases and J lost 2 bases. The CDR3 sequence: CASSSGTSSPYEQYF. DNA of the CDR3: TGTGCCAGCAGTTCAGGGACTAGCAGTCCCTACGAGCAGTACTTC.

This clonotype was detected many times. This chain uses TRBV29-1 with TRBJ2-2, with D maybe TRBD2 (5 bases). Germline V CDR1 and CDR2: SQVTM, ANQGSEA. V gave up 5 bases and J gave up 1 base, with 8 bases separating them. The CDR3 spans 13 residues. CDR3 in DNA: TGCAGCGTTTCCAGCGGGAACACCGGGGAGCTGTTTTTT. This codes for CSVSSGNTGELFF.

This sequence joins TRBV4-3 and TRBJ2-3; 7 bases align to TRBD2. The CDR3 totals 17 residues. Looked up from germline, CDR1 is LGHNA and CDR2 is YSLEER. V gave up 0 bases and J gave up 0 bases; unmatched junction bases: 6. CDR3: CASSQEATSASTDTQYF. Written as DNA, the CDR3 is TGCGCCAGCAGCCAAGAGGCCACTAGCGCCAGCACAGATACGCAGTATTTT.